The present T cell receptor beta chain was sequenced within a study of T cell responses to AZD1222 COVID-19 vaccine. General study points: Researchers took repertoire samples only after the peak T cell response had come. As reported, nearly half of all spike-specific TCRs target variant regions that are unmutated.

In this sample, this clone turned up a few times. Its antigen is currently unknown. Here immunoSEQ multiplex PCR was the method, and the copy in TCRdb shows in-frame clones only, minus some. Here the sample spans 150,000 to 200,000 clones, around 92% being singletons. Germline V gene sequence: CDR1 SGHDT, CDR2 YYEEEE. V lost 6 bases, J lost 10 bases, and 17 bases lay in between. This CDR3 has 14 amino acids. This sample comprised peripheral blood, obtained 28 days after the second AZD1222 dose. The V call is TRBV5-6, the J call TRBJ1-6; D is unclear. This receptor was identified in an adult who received the AZD1222 COVID-19 vaccine. The CDR3 DNA sequence: TGTGCCAGCACTCAATCGATCGGGCCGTCACCCCTCCACTTT. This encodes CASTQSIGPSPLHF.